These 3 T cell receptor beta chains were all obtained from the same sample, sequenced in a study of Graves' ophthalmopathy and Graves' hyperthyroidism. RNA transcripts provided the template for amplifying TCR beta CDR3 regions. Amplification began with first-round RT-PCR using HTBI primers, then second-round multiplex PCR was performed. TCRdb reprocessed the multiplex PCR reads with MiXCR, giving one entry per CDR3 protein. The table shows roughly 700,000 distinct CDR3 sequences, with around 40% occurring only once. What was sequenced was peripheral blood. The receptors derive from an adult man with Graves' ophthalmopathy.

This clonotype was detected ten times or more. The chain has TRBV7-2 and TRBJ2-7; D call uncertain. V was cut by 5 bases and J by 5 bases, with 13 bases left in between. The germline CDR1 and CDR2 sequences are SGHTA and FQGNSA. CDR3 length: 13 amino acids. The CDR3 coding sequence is TGTGCCAGCAGCCTCTCTAGGGTCCACGAGCAGTACTTC. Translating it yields CASSLSRVHEQYF.

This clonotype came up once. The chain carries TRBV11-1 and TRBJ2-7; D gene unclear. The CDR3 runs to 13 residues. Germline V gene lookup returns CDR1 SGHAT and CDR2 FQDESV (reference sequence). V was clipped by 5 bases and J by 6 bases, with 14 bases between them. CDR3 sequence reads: CASSRRPTGEQYF. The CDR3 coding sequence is TGTGCCAGCAGCCGTCGACCCACCGGCGAGCAGTACTTC. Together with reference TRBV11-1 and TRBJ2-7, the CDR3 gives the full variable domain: EAEVAQSPRYKITEKSQAVAFWCDPISGHATLYWYRQILGQGPELLVQFQDESVVDDSQLPKDRFSAERLKGVDSTLKIQPAELGDSAMYLCASSRRPTGEQYFGPGTRLTVT.

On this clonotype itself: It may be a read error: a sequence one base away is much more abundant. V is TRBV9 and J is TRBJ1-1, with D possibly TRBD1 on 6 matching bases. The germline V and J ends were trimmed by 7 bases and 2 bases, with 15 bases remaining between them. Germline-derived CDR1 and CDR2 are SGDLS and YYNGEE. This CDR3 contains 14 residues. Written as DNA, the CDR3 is TGTGCCAGCGGCACGGGGGACATAAACACTGAAGCTTTCTTT. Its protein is CASGTGDINTEAFF.